These T cell receptor beta chains were read from a single sample in a study of blood T cell repertoires in COVID-19. The table came from immunoSEQ multiplex PCR; TCRdb's copy has only in-frame clones and leaves some out. The sample includes 180,000 or so clones, 84% of them seen just once. The sequencing input was peripheral blood. Every receptor here comes from a human donor with acute or convalescent COVID-19. The donor label of this sample is uncertain. CDR3s include the opening cysteine and the closing phenylalanine or tryptophan. A D gene is named only where the DNA matches it firmly. Not every row has a clone size; where given, it reads once, few, many or a size class.

clone size | J gene | D gene | V gene | CDR3 DNA | CDR3 protein
- | TRBJ1-4 | TRBD1 | TRBV6-5 | TGTGCCAGCAATGGACAGGATGAAAAACTGTTTTTT | CASNGQDEKLFF
- | TRBJ1-2 | TRBD1 | TRBV6-5 | TGTGCCTCAACAGGGGTGGGGAACTATGGCTACACCTTC | CASTGVGNYGYTF
- | TRBJ2-2 | TRBD1 | TRBV5-6 | TGTGCCAGCAGCAGGGGGACAGCCCTCGGGGAGCTGTTTTTT | CASSRGTALGELFF
- | TRBJ1-1 | - | TRBV10-3 | TGTGCCATCAGTGAGTCGCGGGGGAGGACTGAAGCTTTCTTT | CAISESRGRTEAFF
- | TRBJ1-4 | - | TRBV5-1 | TGCGCCAGCAGAGACGGGACACCCAATGAAAAACTGTTTTTT | CASRDGTPNEKLFF
- | TRBJ2-3 | - | TRBV28 | TGTGCCAGCAGGGATTCGGCGGACACAGATACGCAGTATTTT | CASRDSADTDTQYF
- | TRBJ2-5 | TRBD2 | TRBV7-2 | TGTGCCAGCAGCTTAGAACTAGCGGGGGACGGGACCCAGTACTTC | CASSLELAGDGTQYF
- | TRBJ2-1 | TRBD2 | TRBV19 | TGTGCCAGTAGTATAGCCTCTAGCGGGGGGCGAAGCTCCTACAATGAGCAGTTCTTC | CASSIASSGGRSSYNEQFF
- | TRBJ1-1 | TRBD1 | TRBV29-1 | TGCAGCGCTTTACCAACAGGGGCTGAAGCTTTCTTT | CSALPTGAEAFF
once | TRBJ1-2 | - | TRBV6-1 | TGTGCCAGCAGTGAAGTGGCAGGCGGAGGCTATGGCTACACCTTC | CASSEVAGGGYGYTF
- | TRBJ2-1 | - | TRBV19 | TGTGCCAGCAGCGGCGGGAGAGGGGGCAATGAGCAGTTCTTC | CASSGGRGGNEQFF
- | TRBJ1-4 | - | TRBV29-1 | TGCAGCGTTGGTGACAGGGAAAAACTGTTTTTT | CSVGDREKLFF
- | TRBJ1-1 | - | TRBV25-1 | TGTGCCAGCAGTGCGCCCGGAGGTGAAGCTTTCTTT | CASSAPGGEAFF
- | TRBJ2-7 | - | TRBV23-1 | TGCGCCAGCAGTCTGGAGCATGACGAGCAGTACTTC | CASSLEHDEQYF
- | TRBJ1-2 | - | TRBV14 | TGTGCCAGCAGCCAAGATGATAACAGGATAAGGGGCTACACCTTC | CASSQDDNRIRGYTF
- | TRBJ2-7 | - | TRBV11-2 | TGTGCCAGCAGCTTAAGTGCGGGCACTCGTATGGGCGAGCAGTACTTC | CASSLSAGTRMGEQYF
- | TRBJ2-7 | TRBD1 | TRBV29-1 | TGCAGCGTTAGACAGGGGTCTGACGAGCAGTACTTC | CSVRQGSDEQYF
- | TRBJ2-7 | TRBD1 | TRBV28 | TGTGCCAGCAGAGCCTCGACAGGGCACGAGCAGTACTTC | CASRASTGHEQYF
few | TRBJ2-1 | - | TRBV12-3/TRBV12-4 | TGTGCCAGCAGTTTAGCGGAGGGCGGTGAGCAGTTCTTC | CASSLAEGGEQFF
- | TRBJ2-5 | - | TRBV9 | TGTGCCAGCAGCGTATCGTCTAGCACGGAGACCCAGTACTTC | CASSVSSSTETQYF
once | TRBJ2-1 | - | TRBV6-5 | TGTGCCAGCAGCCTAACTAGTTTCGACAATGAGCAGTTCTTC | CASSLTSFDNEQFF
- | TRBJ2-3 | - | TRBV6-6 | TGTGCCAGCAGTTACGGCAGGGGTTATACGCAGTATTTT | CASSYGRGYTQYF
- | TRBJ1-6 | - | TRBV6-6 | TGTGCCAGCAGTTACTCGACACAGCTTAATTCACCCCTCCACTTT | CASSYSTQLNSPLHF
once | TRBJ1-2 | TRBD1 | TRBV6-5 | TGTGCCAGCAGGATAACAGGGGGCGAAGTCTATGGCTACACCTTC | CASRITGGEVYGYTF